This TCR beta chain was recorded in a study of blood T cell repertoires in COVID-19. Study overall: Samples of COVID-19 (acute and convalescent) were obtained from the United States, Italy and Spain. PBMCs, B-cell-depleted T cells, or T cells were the source of the cDNA or gDNA that made up the material.

This clone was picked up one time. This CDR3 contains 15 residues. Germline loops: CDR1 KGHSH, CDR2 LQKENI. V lost 0 bases, J lost 5 bases, and 12 bases lay in between. As processed by the authors: Quantification of nucleated cells was approximated via reference gene primer amplification. Assay used: immunoSEQ multiplex PCR; TCRdb lists only in-frame clones, some missing. The V and J calls and the clone size are those of that table, but D and trimming were determined from the DNA. The table shows tens of thousands of clones, with over 70% occurring only once. V and J are TRBV18 and TRBJ2-3, with a weak D call TRBD2 (7 bases). The receptor was isolated from a human donor with active COVID-19. The donor label of this sample is uncertain. The sequenced sample was peripheral blood. CDR3 sequence: CASSPPGGPGDTQYF. The CDR3 bases are TGTGCCAGCTCACCACCGGGGGGGCCCGGAGATACGCAGTATTTT.